The 2 T cell receptor beta chains reported below all come from one sample, sequenced in a study of Ad26.COV2.S vaccination and SARS-CoV-2 variants. TCRdb's table, derived via immunoSEQ multiplex PCR, lists solely in-frame clones and lacks some. The sample records around 450,000 clones, roughly 91% being singletons. Regarding treatment: some 20 received Ad26.COV2.S at low or high dose, single or two shots; about 5 received placebo; per-sample allocation not given. Specimen acquisition occurred on day 63 following the initial vaccine or placebo injection. Sequencing used peripheral blood, obtained in a trial of Ad26.COV2.S vaccine versus placebo. The receptor source for this set is a person aged 18-65 years who received the Ad26.COV2.S COVID-19 vaccine or a placebo.

The V gene is TRBV2, the J gene TRBJ1-5, with TRBD1 identical over 8 bases. After removal of 5 bases from V and 4 bases from J, the junction contained 4 bases not matched to a gene. From germline, CDR1 is SNHLY and CDR2 FYNNEI. This CDR3 is 14 amino acids long. The CDR3 loop reads CASSRQGSNQPQHF. CDR3 nucleotides: TGTGCCAGCAGTCGACAGGGGTCGAATCAGCCCCAGCATTTT.

The chain combines TRBV30 with TRBJ2-3, with a possible D match to TRBD2 (5 bases). V was cut by 0 bases and J by 2 bases, with 15 bases left in between. The CDR3 sequence is 16 residues long. Germline CDR1 is GTSNPN and CDR2 is SVGIG (reference sequence). As DNA, the CDR3 is TGTGCCTGGAGTGTAGGGCTAGCTGCCCCCACAGATACGCAGTATTTT. Protein product: CAWSVGLAAPTDTQYF.